This TCR beta chain was captured by sequencing in a study of blood T cell repertoires in COVID-19. Overall study context: COVID-19 samples from acute and convalescent phases originated in the United States, Italy and Spain. In each case, the material was cDNA or gDNA derived from T cells, B-cell-depleted T cells, or PBMCs.

In the original analysis: Using reference gene primer amplification, nucleated cell counts were estimated. Clones were read by immunoSEQ multiplex PCR, and TCRdb kept only the in-frame ones, dropping some. The V and J calls and clone size come from that table; D and trimming were worked out from the DNA. This table has about 200,000 clones, 70% to 90% appearing once. The CDR3 extends over 12 amino acids. Trimming left V 4 bases short and J 3 bases short, with 6 bases between. Germline V gives CDR1 SGHAT, CDR2 FQNNGV. The sample taken for sequencing was peripheral blood. The receptor comes from an elderly woman with acute or convalescent COVID-19. The V call is TRBV11-2, the J call TRBJ1-1, with a weak D call TRBD1 (6 bases). In DNA, the CDR3 is TGTGCCAGCAGCTACAGGGACACTGAAGCTTTCTTT. It specifies CASSYRDTEAFF. Full variable domain (missing parts from reference TRBV11-2 and TRBJ1-1): EAGVAQSPRYKIIEKRQSVAFWCNPISGHATLYWYQQILGQGPKLLIQFQNNGVVDDSQLPKDRFSAERLKGVDSTLKIQPAKLEDSAVYLCASSYRDTEAFFGQGTRLTVV.